Each of the 3 T cell receptor beta chains below was sequenced from the same sample in a study of OX40 agonist ivuxolimab in advanced cancers. Repertoires were generated with immunoSEQ multiplex PCR, while TCRdb's copy carries only in-frame clones and drops some. Of over 35,000 clones listed, 80% to 90% are singletons. This sample comprised CD4+ or CD8+ T cells sorted from blood, obtained in a trial of the OX40 agonist ivuxolimab. These receptors all come from an adult with an advanced solid tumor such as melanoma, head and neck, liver or kidney cancer.

In its sample, this clone is medium-sized. The V and J genes are TRBV27 and TRBJ1-4; 7 positions match TRBD1. This CDR3 contains 17 residues. CDR1 MNHEY and CDR2 SMNVEV come from the germline V gene (reference sequence). The J segment lost 0 bases and the V segment lost 4 bases, leaving 8 bases of the junction unmatched. CDR3 loop: CASSSYGQAATNEKLFF. CDR3 nucleotide sequence: TGTGCCAGCAGTTCGTACGGACAGGCTGCAACTAATGAAAAACTGTTTTTT.

V is TRBV4-1 and J is TRBJ2-1; TRBD2 matches 10 bases. CDR3 length: 18 amino acids. V lost 3 bases, J lost 4 bases, and 12 bases stayed unmatched. Germline V gives CDR1 MGHRA, CDR2 YSYEKL. The CDR3 protein is CASSQEGHIAGGYNEQFF. The DNA for the CDR3 is TGCGCCAGCAGCCAGGAGGGGCATATAGCGGGGGGTTACAATGAGCAGTTCTTC.

This rearrangement joins TRBV5-5 to TRBJ2-7; unclear D gene. The V end lost 6 bases, the J end lost 1 base, and 11 bases lay between the germline ends. CDR3 size: 13 residues. The germline V gene encodes CDR1 SGHKS and CDR2 YYEKEE (reference sequence). The CDR3 sequence is CASTGGMSYEQYF. In DNA, the CDR3 is TGTGCCAGCACGGGCGGTATGTCCTACGAGCAGTACTTC. The complete variable domain, with remaining parts taken from reference TRBV5-5 and TRBJ2-7, reads DAGVTQSPTHLIKTRGQQVTLRCSPISGHKSVSWYQQVLGQGPQFIFQYYEKEERGRGNFPDRFSARQFPNYSSELNVNALLLGDSALYLCASTGGMSYEQYFGPGTRLTVT.